This T cell receptor (beta chain) stems from a study of blood T cells in healthy people across ages. The use of a sample-barcoded 5' primer and a J-beta primer mix characterized a second PCR of about 7 to 12 cycles. Every cDNA molecule bore a tag from a template-switch adaptor containing 12 random nucleotides. TCRdb re-called the 5' RACE reads through MiXCR, storing one row per CDR3 protein. The repertoire holds roughly 1,800,000 distinct CDR3 sequences, with less than 50% as singletons. The sequence was collected from a woman aged 40 to 50 in good health. The sample comprised blood.

The CDR3 here is CASGAPPTDVEEQYF. The CDR3 DNA reads as TGTGCCAGCGGTGCCCCGCCAACGGATGTCGAAGAGCAGTACTTC. The genes are TRBV6-4 and TRBJ2-7, with no clear D. This CDR3 is built from 15 residues. CDR1 and CDR2 (germline): MRHNA, SNTAGT. V dropped 8 bases and J dropped 7 bases, with 24 bases sitting between them.